The 10 T cell receptor beta chains listed next were all sequenced from one sample in a study of cytomegalovirus exposure and HLA in healthy donors (dated by TCRdb to about 2017). Receptors were amplified or captured by the immunoSEQ multiplex PCR assay. For the multiplex PCR, a mixture combining 60 forward primers for TCR Vbeta segments and 13 reverse primers for TCR Jbeta segments was used. In its TCRdb copy, this immuneACCESS table keeps in-frame sequences only and misses some clones. Where compared with another copy, unresolved V genes explain less than half of these, and the others have no known cause. The sample profile shows fewer than 200,000 clones; 65% to 85% of them were found once. Roughly 0.69% of the sample goes to the ten largest clones. Sequencing was done on a sample of PBMCs. The receptors stem from a woman in her late teens or twenties in good health and CMV-seronegative.

The chain uses TRBV11-2 and TRBJ2-7; 11 bases agree with TRBD1. The J segment lost 3 bases and the V segment lost 1 base, leaving 2 bases of the junction unmatched. The CDR3 is 15 residues long. Per the germline V gene, CDR1 is SGHAT and CDR2 is FQNNGV. The CDR3 spells CASSLAGTGGYEQYF. The DNA for the CDR3 is TGTGCCAGCAGCTTAGCTGGGACAGGGGGCTACGAGCAGTACTTC. Together with reference TRBV11-2 and TRBJ2-7, the CDR3 gives the full variable domain: EAGVAQSPRYKIIEKRQSVAFWCNPISGHATLYWYQQILGQGPKLLIQFQNNGVVDDSQLPKDRFSAERLKGVDSTLKIQPAKLEDSAVYLCASSLAGTGGYEQYFGPGTRLTVT.

V is TRBV11-3 and J is TRBJ2-1; TRBD2 matches 9 bases. The CDR3 is made up of 16 amino acids. The germline CDR1 and CDR2 sequences are SGHNT and YENEEA. The V segment lost 1 base and the J segment 7 bases; nucleotides outside the gene matches: 8. CDR3 coding DNA: TGTGCCAGCAGCTTAGGGCAGAGTAGCGGGAGAAATGAGCAGTTCTTC. It yields the protein CASSLGQSSGRNEQFF.

The chain is built from TRBV4-3 and TRBJ2-4; D perhaps matches TRBD2 (6 bases). V shed 0 bases and J shed 1 base, with 16 bases lying between them. Germline V gene data show CDR1 as LGHNA and CDR2 as YSLEER. The CDR3 has 18 residues. The chain's CDR3 is CASSQDLSGSKAKNIQYF. Here the CDR3 DNA reads TGCGCCAGCAGCCAAGATCTTTCCGGGAGTAAGGCCAAAAACATTCAGTACTTC.

The chain combines TRBV13 with TRBJ2-2; D is uncertain. The length of the CDR3 is 13 residues. Germline V gene data show CDR1 as PRHDT and CDR2 as FYEKMQ (reference sequence). V shed 8 bases and J shed 2 bases, with 9 bases lying between them. CDR3 coding DNA: TGTGCCAGCGGGCAGGCCAACACCGGGGAGCTGTTTTTT. Its protein is CASGQANTGELFF.

This clone was counted a few times. The chain combines TRBV29-1 with TRBJ2-3, with TRBD2 matching over 8 bases. Germline values: CDR1 SQVTM, CDR2 ANQGSEA. Trimming at V came to 0 bases and at J to 11 bases, leaving 7 bases not matched to a gene. The CDR3 has 13 amino acids. In DNA, the CDR3 is TGCAGCGTTGAAGACTCAGCGGGAGTAGTGCAGTATTTT. Protein: CSVEDSAGVVQYF.

This chain uses TRBV14 with TRBJ2-1; no definite D call. Trimming took off 6 bases at V and 7 bases at J, with 16 bases between the two ends. CDR1 and CDR2 (germline): SGHDN, FVKESK. This CDR3 comprises 14 residues. In DNA, the CDR3 is TGTGCCAGCAGTAAACTTGGAGTGATAAATGAGCAGTTCTTC. Translating gives CASSKLGVINEQFF.

The rearrangement links TRBV9 to TRBJ2-1; D possibly corresponds to TRBD2 (6 bases). Looked up from germline, CDR1 is SGDLS and CDR2 is YYNGEE. The length of the CDR3 is 15 residues. Deletions cut 0 bases from V and 2 bases from J, with 9 bases between. CDR3 bases: TGTGCCAGCAGCGTAGCGGGAGTCACCTACAATGAGCAGTTCTTC. Protein sequence: CASSVAGVTYNEQFF.

This clone has a handful of counts. V usage is TRBV7-2 and J usage is TRBJ2-5; a possible D gene is TRBD1 (6 bases). The end of the DNA aligns better with TRBJ2-7, so the J call may be wrong. This CDR3 region has 15 residues. From germline, CDR1 is SGHTA and CDR2 FQGNSA. The CDR3 sequence is CASSGDRFSSYEQYF. The CDR3 DNA reads as TGTGCCAGCAGCGGAGACAGGTTCAGCTCCTACGAGCAGTACTTC.

About this clone itself: A read error may account for a junction end that differs from germline. This chain links TRBV7-9 with TRBJ2-4; D is possibly TRBD2 (5 bases). The germline V gene encodes CDR1 SEHNR and CDR2 FQNEAQ (reference sequence). CDR3 length equals 14 residues. The chain's CDR3 is CSSSLAGMKNIQYF. The CDR3 DNA reads TGTTCCAGCAGCTTAGCCGGGATGAAAAACATTCAGTACTTC.

The table lists this clone with a few counts. Other DNA sequences in this specimen translate into the identical CDR3. The chain recombines TRBV2 with TRBJ2-3, with 13 bases fitting TRBD2. Per the germline V gene, CDR1 is SNHLY and CDR2 is FYNNEI. The CDR3 has 16 amino acids. J was trimmed by 3 bases and V by 6 bases; bases with no gene match: 6. The CDR3 coding sequence is TGTGCCAGCAGCCTCCAGACTAGCGGGAGGACAGATACGCAGTATTTT. Amino acids: CASSLQTSGRTDTQYF. Drawing the rest from reference TRBV2 and TRBJ2-3, the complete variable domain is EPEVTQTPSHQVTQMGQEVILRCVPISNHLYFYWYRQILGQKVEFLVSFYNNEISEKSEIFDDQFSVERPDGSNFTLKIRSTKLEDSAMYFCASSLQTSGRTDTQYFGPGTRLTVL.